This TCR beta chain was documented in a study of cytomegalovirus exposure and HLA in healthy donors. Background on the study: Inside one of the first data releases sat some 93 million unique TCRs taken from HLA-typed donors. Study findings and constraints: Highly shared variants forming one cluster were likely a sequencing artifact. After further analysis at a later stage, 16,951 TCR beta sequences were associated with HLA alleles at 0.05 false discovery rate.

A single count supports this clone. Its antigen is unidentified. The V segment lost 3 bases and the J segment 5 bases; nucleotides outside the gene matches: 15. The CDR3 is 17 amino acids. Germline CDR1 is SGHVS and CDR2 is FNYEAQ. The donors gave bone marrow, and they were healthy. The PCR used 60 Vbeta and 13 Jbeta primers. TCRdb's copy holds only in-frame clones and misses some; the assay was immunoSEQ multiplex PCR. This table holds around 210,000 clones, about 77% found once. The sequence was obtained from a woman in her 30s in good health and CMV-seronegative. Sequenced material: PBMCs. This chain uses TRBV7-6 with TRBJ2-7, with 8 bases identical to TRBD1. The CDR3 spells CASSFRRTGTDPDEQYF. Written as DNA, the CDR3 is TGTGCCAGCAGCTTCCGACGGACAGGGACAGATCCGGACGAGCAGTACTTC.